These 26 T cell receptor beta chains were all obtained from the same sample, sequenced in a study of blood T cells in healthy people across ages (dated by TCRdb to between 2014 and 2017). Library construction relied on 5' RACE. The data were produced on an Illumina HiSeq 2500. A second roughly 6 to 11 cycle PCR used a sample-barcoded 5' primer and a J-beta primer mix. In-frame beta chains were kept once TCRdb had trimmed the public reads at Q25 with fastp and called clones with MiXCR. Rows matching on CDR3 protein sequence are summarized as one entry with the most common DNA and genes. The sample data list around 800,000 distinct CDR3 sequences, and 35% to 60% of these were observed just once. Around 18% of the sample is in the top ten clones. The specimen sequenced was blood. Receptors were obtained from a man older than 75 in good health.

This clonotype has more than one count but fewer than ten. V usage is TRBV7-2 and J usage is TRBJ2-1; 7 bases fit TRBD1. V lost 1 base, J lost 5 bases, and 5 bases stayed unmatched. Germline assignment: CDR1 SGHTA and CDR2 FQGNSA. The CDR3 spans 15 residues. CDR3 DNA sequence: TGTGCCAGCAGCTTAGAAGGGGGCGTAGACAATGAGCAGTTCTTC. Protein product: CASSLEGGVDNEQFF. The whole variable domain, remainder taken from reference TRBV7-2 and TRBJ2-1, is GAGVSQSPSNKVTEKGKDVELRCDPISGHTALYWYRQSLGQGLEFLIYFQGNSAPDKSGLPSDRFSAERTGGSVSTLTIQRTQQEDSAVYLCASSLEGGVDNEQFFGPGTRLTVL.

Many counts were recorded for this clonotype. The CDR3 region is CSVVTSGDSTDTQYF. The CDR3 nucleotides are TGCAGCGTGGTGACTAGCGGGGATAGCACAGATACGCAGTATTTT. V gene TRBV29-1 combines with J gene TRBJ2-3, with 11 bases matching TRBD2. The germline V gene has CDR1 SQVTM and CDR2 ANQGSEA. Losses at the gene ends were 6 bases for V and 0 bases for J; bases not matched to a gene: 5. CDR3 size: 15 residues.

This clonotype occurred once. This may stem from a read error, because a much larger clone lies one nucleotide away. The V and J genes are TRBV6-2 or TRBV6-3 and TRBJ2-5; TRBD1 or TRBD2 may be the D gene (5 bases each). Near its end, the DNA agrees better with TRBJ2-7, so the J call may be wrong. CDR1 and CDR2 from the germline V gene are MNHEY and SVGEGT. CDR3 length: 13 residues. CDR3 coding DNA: TGTGCCAGCAGGGGGACGAAACGATACGAGCAGTACTTC. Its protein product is CASRGTKRYEQYF.

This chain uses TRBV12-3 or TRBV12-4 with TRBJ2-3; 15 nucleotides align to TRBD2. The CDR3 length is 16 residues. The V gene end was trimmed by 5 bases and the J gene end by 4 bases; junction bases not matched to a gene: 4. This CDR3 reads CASSRGLAGGPDTQYF. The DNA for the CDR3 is TGTGCCAGCAGTCGCGGACTAGCGGGAGGGCCAGATACGCAGTATTTT.

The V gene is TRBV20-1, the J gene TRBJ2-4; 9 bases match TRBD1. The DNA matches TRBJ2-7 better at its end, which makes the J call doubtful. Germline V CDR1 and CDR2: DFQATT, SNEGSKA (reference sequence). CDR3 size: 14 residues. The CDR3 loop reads CSARDRVGAYEQYF. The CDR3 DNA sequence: TGCAGTGCTCGGGACAGGGTCGGTGCCTACGAGCAGTACTTC.

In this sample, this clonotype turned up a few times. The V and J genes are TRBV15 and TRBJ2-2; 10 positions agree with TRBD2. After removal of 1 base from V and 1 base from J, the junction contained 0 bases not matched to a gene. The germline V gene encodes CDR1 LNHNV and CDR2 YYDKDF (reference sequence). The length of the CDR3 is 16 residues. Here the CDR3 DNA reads TGTGCCACCAGCAGAGCTAGCGGGGGGAACACCGGGGAGCTGTTTTTT. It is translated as CATSRASGGNTGELFF.

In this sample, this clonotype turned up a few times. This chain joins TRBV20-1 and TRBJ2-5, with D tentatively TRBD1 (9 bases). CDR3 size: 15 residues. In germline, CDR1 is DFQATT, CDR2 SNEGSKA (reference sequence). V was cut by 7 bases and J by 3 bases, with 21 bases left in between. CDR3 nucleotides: TGCAGTGGGACCCGGGGGGGGACAGGGAAAGAGACCCAGTACTTC. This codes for CSGTRGGTGKETQYF.

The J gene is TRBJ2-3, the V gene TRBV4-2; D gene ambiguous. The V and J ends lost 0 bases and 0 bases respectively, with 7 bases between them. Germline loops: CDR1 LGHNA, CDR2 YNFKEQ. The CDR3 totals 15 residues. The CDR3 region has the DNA TGTGCCAGCAGCCAAGAAAGGATGAGCACAGATACGCAGTATTTT. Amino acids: CASSQERMSTDTQYF.

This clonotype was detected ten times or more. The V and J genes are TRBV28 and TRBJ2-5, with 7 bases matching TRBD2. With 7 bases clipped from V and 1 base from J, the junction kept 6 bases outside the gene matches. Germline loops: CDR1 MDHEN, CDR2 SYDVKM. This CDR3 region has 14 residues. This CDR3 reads CASTVSGTQETQYF. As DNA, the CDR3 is TGTGCCAGCACCGTCAGCGGGACCCAAGAGACCCAGTACTTC.

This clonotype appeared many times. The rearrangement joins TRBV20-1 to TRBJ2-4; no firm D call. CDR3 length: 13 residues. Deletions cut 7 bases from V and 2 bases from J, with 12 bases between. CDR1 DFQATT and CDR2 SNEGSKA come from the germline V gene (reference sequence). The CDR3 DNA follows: TGCAGTGTTTCGCTCGTCCCCAAAAACATTCAGTACTTC. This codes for CSVSLVPKNIQYF.

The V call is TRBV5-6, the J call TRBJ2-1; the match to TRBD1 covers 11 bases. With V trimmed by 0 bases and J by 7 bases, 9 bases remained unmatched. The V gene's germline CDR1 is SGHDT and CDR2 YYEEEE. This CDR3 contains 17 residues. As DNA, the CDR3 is TGTGCCAGCAGCTTGGCCATCGGGACAGGGGGATCGAATGAGCAGTTCTTC. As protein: CASSLAIGTGGSNEQFF.

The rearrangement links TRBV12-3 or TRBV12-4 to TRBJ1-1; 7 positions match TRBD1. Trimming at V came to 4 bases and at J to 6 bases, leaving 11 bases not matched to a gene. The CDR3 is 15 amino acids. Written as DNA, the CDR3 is TGTGCCAGCAGTTCGAGGGACAGCCCATACGCTGAAGCTTTCTTT. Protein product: CASSSRDSPYAEAFF.

In nucleotides, the CDR3 is TGTGCCAGCAGCTTAGGCCTCAGGGAGGAGCAGTTCTTC. It encodes CASSLGLREEQFF. V gene TRBV13 combines with J gene TRBJ2-1, with D possibly being TRBD1 or TRBD2 (5 bases each). The V gene's germline CDR1 is PRHDT and CDR2 FYEKMQ (reference sequence). This CDR3 spans 13 amino acids. With 0 bases removed from V and 10 bases from J, the gap between germline ends came to 10 bases. Looking up the rest from reference TRBV13 and TRBJ2-1 gives the full variable domain: AAGVIQSPRHLIKEKRETATLKCYPIPRHDTVYWYQQGPGQDPQFLISFYEKMQSDKGSIPDRFSAQQFSDYHSELNMSSLELGDSALYFCASSLGLREEQFFGPGTRLTVL.

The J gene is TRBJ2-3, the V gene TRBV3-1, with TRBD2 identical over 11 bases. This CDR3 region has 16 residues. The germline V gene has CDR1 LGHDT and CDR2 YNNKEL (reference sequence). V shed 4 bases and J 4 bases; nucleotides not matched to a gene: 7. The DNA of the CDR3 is TGTGCCAGCAGCCCGATAGCGGGAGGGGGTGCAGATACGCAGTATTTT. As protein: CASSPIAGGGADTQYF.

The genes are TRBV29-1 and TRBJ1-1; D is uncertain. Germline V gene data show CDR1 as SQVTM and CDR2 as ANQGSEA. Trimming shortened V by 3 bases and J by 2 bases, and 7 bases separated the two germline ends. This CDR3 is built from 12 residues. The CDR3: CSVELSNTEAFF. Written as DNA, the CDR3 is TGCAGCGTTGAGTTGAGTAACACTGAAGCTTTCTTT.

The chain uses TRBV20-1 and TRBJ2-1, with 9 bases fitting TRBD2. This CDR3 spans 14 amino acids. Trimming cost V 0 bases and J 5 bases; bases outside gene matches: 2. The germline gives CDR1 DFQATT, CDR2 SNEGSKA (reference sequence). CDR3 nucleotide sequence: TGCAGTGCTAGAGATAGACTAGCGGACAATGAGCAGTTCTTC. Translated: CSARDRLADNEQFF.

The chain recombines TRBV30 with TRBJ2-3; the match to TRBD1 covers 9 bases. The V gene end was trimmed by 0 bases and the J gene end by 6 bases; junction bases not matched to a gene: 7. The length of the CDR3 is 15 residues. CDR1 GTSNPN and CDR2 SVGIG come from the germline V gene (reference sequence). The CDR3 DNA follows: TGTGCCTGGAGTGTGGACAGGGGAGTGGGTGATACGCAGTATTTT. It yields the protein CAWSVDRGVGDTQYF.

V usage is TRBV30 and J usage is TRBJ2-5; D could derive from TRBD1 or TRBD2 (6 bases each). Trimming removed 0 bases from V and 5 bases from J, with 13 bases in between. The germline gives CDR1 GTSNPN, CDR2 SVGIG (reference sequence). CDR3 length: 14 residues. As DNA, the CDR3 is TGTGCCTGGAGTGTAAACCTGGGGGGCGAGACCCAGTACTTC. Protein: CAWSVNLGGETQYF.

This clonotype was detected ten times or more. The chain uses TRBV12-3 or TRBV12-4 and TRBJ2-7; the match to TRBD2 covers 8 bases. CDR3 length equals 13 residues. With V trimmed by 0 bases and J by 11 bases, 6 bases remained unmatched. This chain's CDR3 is CASSLAGAGVKYF. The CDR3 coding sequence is TGTGCCAGCAGTTTAGCCGGAGCGGGAGTCAAGTACTTC.

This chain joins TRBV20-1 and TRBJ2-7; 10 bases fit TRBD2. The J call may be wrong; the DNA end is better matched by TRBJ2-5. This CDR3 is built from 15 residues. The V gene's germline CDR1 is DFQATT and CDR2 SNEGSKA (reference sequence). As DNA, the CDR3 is TGCAGTGCTAGGATGGGTAGCGGGGGGACAGAGACCCAGTACTTC. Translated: CSARMGSGGTETQYF.

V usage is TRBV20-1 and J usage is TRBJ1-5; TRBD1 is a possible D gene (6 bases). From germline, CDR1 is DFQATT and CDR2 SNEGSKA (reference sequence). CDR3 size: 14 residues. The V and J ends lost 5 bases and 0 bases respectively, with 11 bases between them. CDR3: CSARTEPSNQPQHF. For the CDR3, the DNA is TGCAGTGCTCGGACAGAGCCTAGCAATCAGCCCCAGCATTTT.

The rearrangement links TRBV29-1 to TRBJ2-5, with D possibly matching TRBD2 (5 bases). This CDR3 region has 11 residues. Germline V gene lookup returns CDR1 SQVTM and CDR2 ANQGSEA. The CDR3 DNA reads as TGCAGTACAAATGGAGGAGCCACCCAGTACTTC. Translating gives CSTNGGATQYF.

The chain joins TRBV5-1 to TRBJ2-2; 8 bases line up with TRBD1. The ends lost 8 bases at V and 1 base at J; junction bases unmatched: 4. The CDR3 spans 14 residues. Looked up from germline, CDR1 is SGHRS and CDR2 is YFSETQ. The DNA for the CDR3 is TGCGCCAGTATGACAGGGGAGAACACCGGGGAGCTGTTTTTT. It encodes CASMTGENTGELFF.

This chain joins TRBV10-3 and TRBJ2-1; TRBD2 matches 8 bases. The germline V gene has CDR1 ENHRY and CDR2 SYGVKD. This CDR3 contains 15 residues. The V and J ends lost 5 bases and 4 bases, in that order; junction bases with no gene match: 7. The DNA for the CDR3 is TGTGCCATCAGTTACGGGGGGGCGAGGTACAATGAGCAGTTCTTC. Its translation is CAISYGGARYNEQFF.

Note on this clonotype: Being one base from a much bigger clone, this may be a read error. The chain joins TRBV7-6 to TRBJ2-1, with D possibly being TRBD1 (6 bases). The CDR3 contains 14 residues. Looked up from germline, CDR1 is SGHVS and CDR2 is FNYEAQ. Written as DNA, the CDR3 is TGTACCAGCAGTCAGGGGACCTCCTACAATGAGCAGTTCTTC. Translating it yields CTSSQGTSYNEQFF.

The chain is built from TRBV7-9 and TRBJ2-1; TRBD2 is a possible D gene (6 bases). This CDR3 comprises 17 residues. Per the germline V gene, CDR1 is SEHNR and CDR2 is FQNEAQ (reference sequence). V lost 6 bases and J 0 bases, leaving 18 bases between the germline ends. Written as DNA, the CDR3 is TGTGCCAGCAGTCCCCTGGGAGGCCTTAGCTCCTACAATGAGCAGTTCTTC. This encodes CASSPLGGLSSYNEQFF.